This T cell receptor beta chain was recorded in a study of OX40 agonist ivuxolimab in advanced cancers. Study-level background: Among those enrolled, mean age was around 60 years (range roughly 23 to 85) and approximately 83% were male.

Generated by immunoSEQ multiplex PCR, the TCRdb table keeps only in-frame clones and is missing some. The repertoire holds some 11,000 clones, with roughly three quarters as singletons. The source material was CD4+ or CD8+ T cells sorted from blood, sampled in a trial of the OX40 agonist ivuxolimab. This sequence originates from an adult with an advanced solid tumor such as melanoma, head and neck, liver or kidney cancer.

Here the CDR3 reads CASSQDMGTGGAGGYTF. In DNA, the CDR3 is TGCGCCAGCAGCCAAGATATGGGGACAGGGGGCGCGGGTGGCTACACCTTC. The J gene is TRBJ1-2, the V gene TRBV5-2; the table calls TRBD1, which could not be checked here. TRBV5-2 is a listed pseudogene. CDR3 length: 17 residues.